These 3 T cell receptor beta chains share one sample of origin, sequenced in a study of blood T cell repertoires in COVID-19. Assay: immunoSEQ multiplex PCR; the TCRdb copy retains only in-frame clones and omits some. The table records some 66,000 clones, 85% to 90% of them present only once. The sample consisted of peripheral blood. All receptors derive from a human donor with active COVID-19. The donor label of this sample is uncertain.

The chain is built from TRBV6-4 and TRBJ2-7, with 12 bases fitting TRBD2. CDR3 size: 15 residues. Trimming took 6 bases from V and 3 from J; bases not matched to a gene: 6. CDR1 is MRHNA, CDR2 SNTAGT, per germline. CDR3 residues: CASSRLAGADYEQYF. DNA for the CDR3: TGTGCCAGCAGCCGACTAGCGGGGGCTGACTACGAGCAGTACTTC.

This rearrangement joins TRBV18 to TRBJ2-7; D is perhaps TRBD2 (7 bases). Trimming took off 2 bases at V and 6 bases at J, with 14 bases between the two ends. CDR1 and CDR2 (germline): KGHSH, LQKENI. This CDR3 comprises 14 residues. In DNA form, the CDR3 reads TGTGCCAGCTCACCAAGGGGGGGGGAGATCGAGCAGTACTTC. Translated, it gives CASSPRGGEIEQYF.

The CDR3 here is CASSLIGTGGNQPQHF. The CDR3 DNA reads as TGTGCCAGCAGTCTCATCGGGACAGGGGGCAATCAGCCCCAGCATTTT. The chain links TRBV27 to TRBJ1-5, with 10 bases that match TRBD1. CDR1 is MNHEY, CDR2 SMNVEV, per germline (reference sequence). The V segment lost 5 bases and the J segment 2 bases; nucleotides outside the gene matches: 6. CDR3 length: 16 residues.